The clone carrying this TCR beta chain came up once. The antigen remains unidentified. The donors were all Caucasian adults (living in Nashville, Tennessee). Data came from immunoSEQ multiplex PCR; TCRdb stores just in-frame clones and leaves some out. The repertoire holds about 2.4 million clones, with roughly 93% as singletons. The data stem from a study of shared clonotypes between healthy human individuals. Findings and limits, study-wide: The study generally estimated greater richness for naive than memory subsets.

In germline, CDR1 is SNHLY, CDR2 FYNNEI. V gave up 5 bases and J gave up 2 bases, with 5 bases separating them. There are 12 residues in the CDR3. This chain links TRBV2 with TRBJ2-3; D is ambiguous. The sequence came from a man aged 18 to 29 in good health. Some clones in this sample may be carry-over from other donors' samples. Sequencing was carried out using naive CD4+ T cells from PBMCs. Subset meaning: CD45RA+ positively selected. CDR3 in amino acids: CASSLNTDTQYF. In DNA, the CDR3 is TGTGCCAGCAGTCTTAACACAGATACGCAGTATTTT.